The 15 T cell receptor beta chains below all came from one sample that was sequenced in a study of Ad26.COV2.S vaccination and SARS-CoV-2 variants. Treatment given: 15 to 20 received Ad26.COV2.S at low or high dose, single or two shots; roughly five received placebo; per-sample allocation not given. Sampling took place 63 days after the first vaccine or placebo injection. The protocol was immunoSEQ multiplex PCR, while the TCRdb copy is restricted to in-frame clones and leaves out a portion. The data show a few hundred thousand clones, with roughly nine tenths seen just once and under 3% held by the top ten. Specimen: peripheral blood, collected in a trial of Ad26.COV2.S vaccine versus placebo. The receptors shown here come from a person between 18 and 59 years old who received the Ad26.COV2.S COVID-19 vaccine or a placebo.

V and J are TRBV4-3 and TRBJ2-5; D perhaps matches TRBD1 (7 bases). The germline V gene has CDR1 LGHNA and CDR2 YSLEER. V lost 0 bases and J lost 4, with 18 bases in between. The CDR3 totals 17 residues. The CDR3 region has the DNA TGCGCCAGCAGCCAAGATCCGGGGGCAGGGGGAACAGAGACCCAGTACTTC. As protein: CASSQDPGAGGTETQYF.

V is TRBV5-1 and J is TRBJ2-3, with D possibly TRBD2 on 6 matching bases. V dropped 4 bases and J dropped 6 bases, with 27 bases sitting between them. CDR3 length: 18 residues. Germline V gene lookup returns CDR1 SGHRS and CDR2 YFSETQ. Written as DNA, the CDR3 is TGCGCCAGCAGCCTACGATCGTTGGCGGGGATCCTAGGCGATACGCAGTATTTT. This gives the protein CASSLRSLAGILGDTQYF.

The V and J genes are TRBV20-1 and TRBJ1-2; no definite D call. Looked up from germline, CDR1 is DFQATT and CDR2 is SNEGSKA (reference sequence). The CDR3 has 10 residues. Trimming stripped 6 bases from V and 14 bases from J, with 16 bases between. The CDR3 is CSAFKPDNTF. CDR3 bases: TGCAGTGCCTTCAAGCCTGATAATACCTTC.

The rearrangement links TRBV5-1 to TRBJ2-5, with D perhaps TRBD1 (5 bases). Germline V gene lookup returns CDR1 SGHRS and CDR2 YFSETQ. The V and J ends lost 0 bases and 4 bases respectively, with 13 bases between them. The CDR3 sequence is 15 residues long. CDR3 coding DNA: TGCGCCAGCAGCTTGGCTGTGGCAGGGCTAGAGACCCAGTACTTC. This gives the protein CASSLAVAGLETQYF.

The sample holds one count of this clone. The chain's CDR3 is CASSLKQAENEKLFF. The CDR3 nucleotides are TGTGCCAGCAGCTTAAAGCAGGCGGAGAATGAAAAACTGTTTTTT. The chain combines TRBV7-9 with TRBJ1-4; the D is unclear. Germline CDR1 reads SEHNR; CDR2 reads FQNEAQ (reference sequence). The CDR3 extends over 15 amino acids. V lost 2 bases and J 5 bases, leaving 12 bases between the germline ends.

V gene TRBV28 combines with J gene TRBJ1-1, with TRBD1 matching over 9 bases. The germline CDR1 and CDR2 sequences are MDHEN and SYDVKM. This CDR3 region has 14 residues. With 6 bases clipped from V and 5 bases from J, the junction kept 7 bases outside the gene matches. Here the CDR3 reads CASRGQGEVTEAFF. CDR3 DNA sequence: TGTGCCAGCAGGGGACAGGGAGAGGTTACTGAAGCTTTCTTT.

This clone was counted only a few times. This chain connects TRBV4-2 to TRBJ1-1; tentatively, D is TRBD1 (5 bases). The CDR3 consists of 15 residues. The V and J ends lost 3 bases and 5 bases respectively, with 16 bases between them. In germline, CDR1 is LGHNA, CDR2 YNFKEQ. The CDR3 sequence: CASSHARGVKTEAFF. As DNA, the CDR3 is TGTGCCAGCAGCCACGCTCGGGGGGTAAAAACTGAAGCTTTCTTT.

The chain couples TRBV29-1 to TRBJ1-5, with D perhaps TRBD1 (5 bases). CDR1 SQVTM and CDR2 ANQGSEA come from the germline V gene. Trimming took 5 bases from V and 3 from J, leaving 11 bases between them. CDR3 size: 13 residues. The CDR3 region has the DNA TGCAGCGTTTCAACAGGTTTCAATCAGCCCCAGCATTTT. Encoded protein: CSVSTGFNQPQHF. The full variable domain, rest sourced from reference TRBV29-1 and TRBJ1-5, is SAVISQKPSRDICQRGTSLTIQCQVDSQVTMMFWYRQQPGQSLTLIATANQGSEATYESGFVIDKFPISRPNLTFSTLTVSNMSPEDSSIYLCSVSTGFNQPQHFGDGTRLSIL.

A note on this clone: The same CDR3 can be traced to other DNA sequences in this sample. J is TRBJ2-3 and V is TRBV18; D ambiguous. Trimming stripped 1 base from V and 1 base from J, with 3 bases between. Germline-derived CDR1 and CDR2 are KGHSH and LQKENI. The CDR3 consists of 13 residues. The CDR3 sequence is CASSPRGTDTQYF. CDR3 nucleotides: TGTGCCAGCTCACCACGTGGCACAGATACGCAGTATTTT.

V is TRBV18 and J is TRBJ2-2, with a weak D call TRBD2 (5 bases). V lost 0 bases to trimming and J lost 6 bases, with 8 bases between them. This CDR3 contains 14 residues. Germline assignment: CDR1 KGHSH and CDR2 LQKENI. Here the CDR3 DNA reads TGTGCCAGCTCACCACCGTTCGGGGCCGGGGAGCTGTTTTTT. Translating it yields CASSPPFGAGELFF.

This rearrangement joins TRBV9 to TRBJ2-5; perhaps TRBD1 as D (6 bases). Germline V gene lookup returns CDR1 SGDLS and CDR2 YYNGEE. The V gene lost 0 bases and the J gene lost 5 bases, with 8 bases spanning the gap. There are 13 residues in the CDR3. CDR3 in amino acids: CASSVDRAETQYF. The DNA of the CDR3 is TGTGCCAGCAGCGTAGACAGGGCGGAGACCCAGTACTTC.

This chain connects TRBV12-5 to TRBJ1-1; TRBD1 is a possible D gene (5 bases). The CDR3 spans 13 residues. The V gene's germline CDR1 is LGHNT and CDR2 FRNRAP. Trimming took off 1 base at V and 11 bases at J, with 14 bases between the two ends. The CDR3 sequence is CASGLGPSGIAFF. CDR3 DNA: TGTGCTAGTGGTTTGGGACCCTCAGGGATCGCTTTCTTT.

The V and J genes are TRBV6-5 and TRBJ2-1, with 7 bases that match TRBD1. The CDR3 totals 15 residues. The trim removed 2 bases at V and 6 bases at J, leaving 7 bases unmatched. Germline lookup yields CDR1 MNHEY and CDR2 SVGAGI. The CDR3 here is CASSYRDRGVNEQFF. CDR3 bases: TGTGCCAGCAGTTACCGGGACAGAGGCGTCAATGAGCAGTTCTTC.

V is TRBV6-4 and J is TRBJ1-2; TRBD1 matches 11 bases. The CDR3 has 15 amino acids. The trim removed 4 bases at V and 5 bases at J, leaving 6 bases unmatched. Germline V gene lookup returns CDR1 MRHNA and CDR2 SNTAGT. CDR3 nucleotides: TGTGCCAGCAGTGCCGGGACAGGGGGGTCATATGGCTACACCTTC. Amino acid sequence: CASSAGTGGSYGYTF.

The rearrangement links TRBV3-1 (or the pseudogene TRBV3-2) to TRBJ1-1; D unclear. CDR3 length equals 18 residues. Germline assignment: CDR1 LGHDT and CDR2 YNNKEL (reference sequence). V was pared by 1 base and J by 3 bases, with 21 bases between. The CDR3 DNA sequence: TGTGCCAGCAGCCAAGCAAACTTGGCAGCAAAGGAGGACACTGAAGCTTTCTTT. It specifies CASSQANLAAKEDTEAFF.